A selection of T cell receptor beta chains follows, all from one sample in a study of post-analysis software for immune sequencing data. TCRdb reanalysed the PCR reads using MiXCR and keeps one entry per CDR3 protein. Of hundreds of thousands of distinct CDR3 sequences listed, about 27% are singletons. Sample: blood. The receptors here all came from a girl aged 10 to 17 with multiple sclerosis. Each CDR3 is given with its conserved first and last residue.

>TRBV6-1|TRBJ2-7
CASSEGTSGNEQYF
>TRBV5-5|TRBJ1-2
CASSRQGPNYGYTF
>TRBV28|TRBJ2-3
CASSSPSGRESDTQYF
>TRBV20-1|TRBJ2-7
CSATQKYNHEQYF
>TRBV12-3/TRBV12-4|-
CASSSSVAGGGPGETQYF
>TRBV6-2/TRBV6-3|TRBJ2-7
CASSYSGGRQEQYF
>TRBV29-1|TRBJ2-7
CSVEGLAGSYEQYF
>TRBV28|TRBJ2-7
CASRYLSGPYEQYF
>TRBV20-1|TRBJ1-4
CSGTGSHEKLFF
>TRBV7-9|TRBJ2-7
CASSSASGLGSQYF
>TRBV27|TRBJ2-7
CASSRTGGRNEQYF
>TRBV7-6|TRBJ1-1
CASSLWTGDLGTEAFF
>TRBV5-1|-
CASSLEQSRRGTQYF